This TCR beta chain stems from a study of T-cell reconstitution after alpha-beta-depleted transplantation in children. Library preparation (for TCRbeta) was performed with unique molecular identifiers. TCRdb reprocessed the PCR reads with MiXCR, giving one entry per CDR3 protein. The table shows around 52,000 distinct CDR3 sequences, with approximately 6.1% occurring only once. V dropped 3 bases and J dropped 0 bases, with 8 bases sitting between them. Germline-derived CDR1 and CDR2 are SGHVS and FNYEAQ. This CDR3 contains 15 residues. The gene calls are TRBV7-6 and TRBJ2-2, with D possibly matching TRBD1 (6 bases). This receptor was taken from a female patient aged 2-10 years who had a stem cell transplant for aplastic anemia, so the T cells may come from the graft donor. The sequencing used PBMCs, mostly from graft donor cells, collected 60 days after TCRalphabeta/CD19-depleted stem cell transplant. The CDR3 DNA is TGTGCCAGCAGCTTCGGGACACCGAACACCGGGGAGCTGTTTTTT. Residues: CASSFGTPNTGELFF.